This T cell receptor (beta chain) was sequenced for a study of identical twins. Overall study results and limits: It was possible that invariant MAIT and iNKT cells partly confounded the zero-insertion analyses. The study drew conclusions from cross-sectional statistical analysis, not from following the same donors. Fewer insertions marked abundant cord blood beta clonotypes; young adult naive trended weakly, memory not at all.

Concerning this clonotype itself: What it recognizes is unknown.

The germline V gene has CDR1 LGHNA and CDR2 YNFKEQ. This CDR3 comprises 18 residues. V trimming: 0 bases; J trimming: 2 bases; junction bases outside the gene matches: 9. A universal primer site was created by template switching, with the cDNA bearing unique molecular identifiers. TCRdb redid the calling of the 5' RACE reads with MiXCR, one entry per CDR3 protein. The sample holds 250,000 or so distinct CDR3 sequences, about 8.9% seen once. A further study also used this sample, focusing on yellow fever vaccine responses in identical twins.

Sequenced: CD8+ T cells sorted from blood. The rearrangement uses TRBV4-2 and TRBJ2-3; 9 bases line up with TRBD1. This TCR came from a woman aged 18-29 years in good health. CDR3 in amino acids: CASSQEIWGQGVTDTQYF. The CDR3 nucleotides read TGTGCCAGCAGCCAAGAGATCTGGGGACAGGGCGTCACAGATACGCAGTATTTT.